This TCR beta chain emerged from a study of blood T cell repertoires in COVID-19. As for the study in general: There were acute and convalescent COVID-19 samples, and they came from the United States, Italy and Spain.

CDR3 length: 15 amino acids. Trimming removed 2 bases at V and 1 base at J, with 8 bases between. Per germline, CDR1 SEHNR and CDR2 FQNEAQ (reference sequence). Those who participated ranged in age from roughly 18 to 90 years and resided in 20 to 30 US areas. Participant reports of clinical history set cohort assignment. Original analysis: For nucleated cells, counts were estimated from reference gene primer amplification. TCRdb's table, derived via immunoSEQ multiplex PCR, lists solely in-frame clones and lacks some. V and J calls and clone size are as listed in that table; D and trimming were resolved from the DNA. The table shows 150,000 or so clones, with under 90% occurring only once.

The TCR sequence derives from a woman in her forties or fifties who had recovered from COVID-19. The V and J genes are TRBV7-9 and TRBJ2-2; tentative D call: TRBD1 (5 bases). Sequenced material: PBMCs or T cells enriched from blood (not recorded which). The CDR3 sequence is CASSLKDKNTGELFF. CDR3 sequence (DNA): TGTGCCAGCAGCTTAAAGGACAAGAACACCGGGGAGCTGTTTTTT.